The entry that follows covers one T cell receptor beta chain sequence. Its target antigen remains unknown. No clone much larger than this one lies a single base away; base qualities are absent. TCRbeta CDR3 regions were amplified from genomic DNA by means of the immunoSEQ Assay, a bias-controlled multiplex PCR. The authors' analysis ran thus. The number of nucleated cells in each sample was estimated by amplification of reference gene primers within the assay. Sequence reads were collapsed and filtered to measure the absolute abundance of every unique TCRbeta CDR3 rearrangement. For each sample, productive Simpson clonality was calculated as the square root of Simpson's diversity index across productive rearrangements. Held by TCRdb, this immuneACCESS table contains in-frame sequences only and omits some clones. Under half of the omission traces to an unresolved V gene where checked; the cause of the rest is unknown. V, J and clone size are those of that table, while D and trimming were read from the DNA. Recorded for this sample are about 260,000 clones; 87% of them occurred a single time. The ten largest clones take up roughly 2.2% of the sample.

Another Seattle source contributed samples from volunteer blood donors who had recovered from COVID-19. Each collaborating institution followed its own protocols to collect whole blood in K2EDTA tubes. For TCRbeta analysis, collaborator samples were shipped as frozen whole blood, as isolated PBMCs, or as DNA extracted from either sample type. The sample is drawn from a study of blood T cell repertoires in COVID-19 (dated by TCRdb to 2020 to 2022). Regarding the study in general: Samples from collaborators originated in the United States, Italy and Spain and spanned both the acute and convalescent phases of COVID-19. The samples were drawn from the first 160 participants of the ongoing ImmuneRACE study and from some 1,300 subjects provided by 6 global collaborators. The prospective study material was composed of cDNA or gDNA derived from T cells, B-cell-depleted T cells, or PBMCs. Deeply sampled blood TCRbeta repertoires from subjects exposed to, actively infected with, or recovered from COVID-19 were included in the dataset. The repertoires were released in a freely available public database intended as a resource for research on the immune response to SARS-CoV-2. Where available, HLA class I and class II types were obtained from metadata supplied by the sample provider rather than from assay-based typing. The sample metadata nearly always contained a de-identified subject ID, COVID-19 status, age in years and sex. The paper as a whole reports these results and caveats: Clinical and demographic metadata were provided uncurated, with the amount varying by source and participant.

V lost 6 bases and J lost 1 base; the stretch between them is 15 bases long. The germline V gene (reference sequence) specifies MNHNY as CDR1 and SVGAGI as CDR2. Spanning cysteine to phenylalanine, the CDR3 consists of 15 amino acids. Only the CDR3 portion is preserved as DNA: 45 bases, with reading frame beginning at the first base. This chain joins TRBV6-6 to TRBJ1-1, with the D gene not clear enough to name. The source material was peripheral blood. The origin of this receptor is a woman aged 45-60 years who had recovered from COVID-19. The CDR3 loop reads CASRPHERRNTEAFF. The nucleotides are TGTGCCAGCAGACCCCACGAGCGTCGGAACACTGAAGCTTTCTTT.